This T cell receptor (beta chain) was sequenced during a study of blood T cell repertoires in COVID-19. For the study at large: Sites across the United States, Italy and Spain contributed samples from acute and convalescent COVID-19. T cells, B-cell-depleted T cells, or PBMCs provided the cDNA or gDNA that served as material.

J lost 7 bases, V lost 6 bases, and 11 bases had no gene match. This CDR3 contains 16 residues. Germline-derived CDR1 and CDR2 are SNHLY and FYNNEI. Sequencing used immunoSEQ multiplex PCR; TCRdb keeps in-frame clones, though not all of them. Among about 300,000 clones listed, roughly 90% were seen once. The sequence derives from a woman younger than 45 with COVID-19, enrolled during active disease. The sequenced material came from peripheral blood. The chain employs TRBV2 and TRBJ2-2; 10 bases line up with TRBD1. The CDR3: CASRELGQGYFGELFF. The CDR3 DNA reads TGTGCCAGCAGAGAGTTGGGACAGGGGTATTTCGGGGAGCTGTTTTTT.